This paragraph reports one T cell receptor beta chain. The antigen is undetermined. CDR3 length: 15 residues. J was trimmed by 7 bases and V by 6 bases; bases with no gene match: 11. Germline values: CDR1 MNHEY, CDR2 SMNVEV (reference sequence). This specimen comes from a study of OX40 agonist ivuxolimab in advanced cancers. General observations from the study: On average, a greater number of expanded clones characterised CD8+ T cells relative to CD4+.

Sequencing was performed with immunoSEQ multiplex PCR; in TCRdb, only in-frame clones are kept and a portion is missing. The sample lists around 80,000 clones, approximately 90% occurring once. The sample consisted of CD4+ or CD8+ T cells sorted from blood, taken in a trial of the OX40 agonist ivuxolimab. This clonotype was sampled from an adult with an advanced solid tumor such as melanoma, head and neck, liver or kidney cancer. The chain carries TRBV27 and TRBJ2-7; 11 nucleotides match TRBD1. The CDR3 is CASSPTRDRGMEQYF. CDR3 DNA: TGTGCCAGCAGCCCAACCCGGGACAGGGGGATGGAGCAGTACTTC.